The 4 T cell receptor beta chains presented below share a single source sample, sequenced in a study of beta chain features in type 1 diabetes. The investigators reverse transcribed all of the isolated RNA, so they sequenced expressed TCRB transcripts. Data came from immunoSEQ multiplex PCR; TCRdb stores just in-frame clones and leaves some out. Of 70,000 to 95,000 clones listed, about 32% were seen once; the top ten hold 0.35% to 0.45%. The sequenced material came from stem cell memory CD4+ T cells from blood. These receptor sequences come from a woman younger than 35 in good health.

This clone was counted only a few times. The genes are TRBV6-1 and TRBJ2-6, with a weak D call TRBD1 (5 bases). The CDR3 covers 15 residues. The ends were cut back, 7 bases at V and 0 bases at J, with 10 bases in the middle. In germline, CDR1 is MNHNS, CDR2 SASEGT. This chain's CDR3 is CASIGAHSGANVLTF. For the CDR3, the DNA is TGTGCCAGCATTGGGGCCCACTCTGGGGCCAACGTCCTGACTTTC.

The V and J genes are TRBV6-5 and TRBJ2-7; 9 bases are a match to TRBD2. Germline CDR1 reads MNHEY; CDR2 reads SVGAGI. This CDR3 has 15 amino acids. With V trimmed by 7 bases and J by 4 bases, 11 bases remained unmatched. The CDR3 DNA reads TGTGCCAGCAAACATCAGCGGGAGGCCCCGTACGAGCAGTACTTC. Its translation: CASKHQREAPYEQYF.

The chain employs TRBV11-2 and TRBJ2-1; perhaps TRBD2 as D (5 bases). The CDR3 extends over 15 amino acids. Germline V CDR1 and CDR2: SGHAT, FQNNGV. V was clipped by 2 bases and J by 5 bases, with 13 bases between them. CDR3 residues: CASSLHTLGDNEQFF. The CDR3 DNA sequence: TGTGCCAGCAGCTTACATACCCTCGGGGACAATGAGCAGTTCTTC.

The chain couples TRBV11-2 to TRBJ2-2; D perhaps matches TRBD2 (6 bases). The V end was cut by 0 bases, the J end by 2 bases, with 22 bases between. The germline gives CDR1 SGHAT, CDR2 FQNNGV. The CDR3 consists of 20 residues. CDR3 coding DNA: TGTGCCAGCAGCTTAGAATTGGGGTCACCGGGGGTCCCTAACACCGGGGAGCTGTTTTTT. Translating it yields CASSLELGSPGVPNTGELFF.